What follows is one TCR beta chain and its context. What it binds is unknown. This CDR3 is 15 amino acids long. The germline gives CDR1 MNHEY, CDR2 SMNVEV (reference sequence). The V end lost 2 bases, the J end lost 4 bases, and 11 bases lay between the germline ends. In the source study's methods: ImmunoSEQ output held junction-only sequences without quality scores, so filtering differed. Assay used: immunoSEQ multiplex PCR; TCRdb lists only in-frame clones, some missing. That table furnishes V, J and clone size, whereas the DNA furnished D and trimming. The sample yields roughly 700,000 clones, approximately 79% seen once. These data are taken from a study of shared clonotypes between healthy human individuals. Study observations and caveats: Generally, estimated richness proved larger in naive subsets than it did in memory subsets. The study found lower generation probabilities in non-shared clonotypes than in those shared by all four donors.

A CD45RA-negative memory subset and a CD45RA+ naive subset were separated from the CD4+ cells. The sequencing input was memory CD4+ T cells sorted from blood. Sample subset: CD45RA-negative fraction. The chain uses TRBV27 and TRBJ2-2; D remains unclear. The TCR originated in a woman in her 30s in good health. The CDR3 region is CASSLSPRSTGELFF. The DNA of the CDR3 is TGTGCCAGCAGTTTAAGTCCCAGAAGCACCGGGGAGCTGTTTTTT.